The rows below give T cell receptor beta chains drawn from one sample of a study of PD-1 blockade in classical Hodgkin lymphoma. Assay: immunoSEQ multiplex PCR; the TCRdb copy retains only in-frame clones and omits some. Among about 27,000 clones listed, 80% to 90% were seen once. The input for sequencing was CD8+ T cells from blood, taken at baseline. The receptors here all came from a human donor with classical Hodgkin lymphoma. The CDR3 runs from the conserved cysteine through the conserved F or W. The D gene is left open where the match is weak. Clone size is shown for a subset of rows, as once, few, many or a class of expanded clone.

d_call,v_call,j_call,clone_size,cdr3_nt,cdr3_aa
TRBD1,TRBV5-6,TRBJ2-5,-,TGTGCCAGCAGCCCCTGGGGTTCGGACAGGTCTTATCAAGAGACCCAGTACTTC,CASSPWGSDRSYQETQYF
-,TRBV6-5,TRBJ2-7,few,TGTGCCAGCAGTTATCTGAGCTCCTACGAGCAGTACTTC,CASSYLSSYEQYF
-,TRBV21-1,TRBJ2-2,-,TGTGCCAGCAGGTCGCTAGCGGACGGGGAGCTGTTTTTT,CASRSLADGELFF
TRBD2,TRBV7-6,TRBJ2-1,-,TGTGCCAGCAGCCCTGTAACCGGCGGGAGGAGGGACAATGAGCAGTTCTTC,CASSPVTGGRRDNEQFF
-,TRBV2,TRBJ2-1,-,TGTGCCAGCAGGTCTCTAGTAAGTAATGAGCAGTTCTTC,CASRSLVSNEQFF
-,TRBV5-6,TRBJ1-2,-,TGTGCCAGCAGCTCAGATATTTTGGACACCTTCTATGGCTACACCTTC,CASSSDILDTFYGYTF
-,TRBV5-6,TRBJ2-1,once,TGTGCCAGCAGCGGCGCCCGATTGGGTTACAATGAGCAGTTCTTC,CASSGARLGYNEQFF
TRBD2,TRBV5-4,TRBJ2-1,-,TGTGCCAGCAGCTTACCTAGCGGGACAAATTACAATGAGCAGTTCTTC,CASSLPSGTNYNEQFF
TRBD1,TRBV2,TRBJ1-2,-,TGTGCCAGCAGGGAGGGACAGGGTCGTGGCTACACCTTC,CASREGQGRGYTF
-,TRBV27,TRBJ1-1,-,TGTGCCAGCAGTCTTTCAGGGAGTTCGGGCACTGAAGCTTTCTTT,CASSLSGSSGTEAFF
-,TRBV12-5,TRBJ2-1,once,TGTGCTAGTGGTTTGAACTCGTTCAATGAGCAGTTCTTC,CASGLNSFNEQFF
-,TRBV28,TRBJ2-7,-,TGTGCCAGCAGACCTAGGCAGGGCCCCCCTACCTACGAGCAGTACTTC,CASRPRQGPPTYEQYF
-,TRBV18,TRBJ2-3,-,TGTGCCAGCTCACCTTATAACAGGGATGCTAGCACAGATACGCAGTATTTT,CASSPYNRDASTDTQYF
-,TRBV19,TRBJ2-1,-,TGTGCCAGTAGTAACCATAGTAGGGTCTATGAGCAGTTCTTC,CASSNHSRVYEQFF
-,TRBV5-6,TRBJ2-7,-,TGTGCCAGCAGCTGGGACACCTACGAGCAGTACTTC,CASSWDTYEQYF
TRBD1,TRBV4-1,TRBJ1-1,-,TGCGCCAGCAGCCATCCCCCGACAGGGGGACGTACTGAAGCTTTCTTT,CASSHPPTGGRTEAFF
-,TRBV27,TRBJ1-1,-,TGTGCCAGCAGTTTATCTCGGTATCTCACTGAAGCTTTCTTT,CASSLSRYLTEAFF
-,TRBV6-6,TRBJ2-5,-,TGTGCCAGCAGTCACGGGGGGCGGGAGACCCAGTACTTC,CASSHGGRETQYF
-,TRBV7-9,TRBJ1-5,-,TGTGCCAGCAGCTATTCAGGGGGCAATCAGCCCCAGCATTTT,CASSYSGGNQPQHF
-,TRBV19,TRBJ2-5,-,TGTGCCAGTAGTATATTGGGGCTAGAAGAGACCCAGTACTTC,CASSILGLEETQYF
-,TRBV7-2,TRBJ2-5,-,TGTGCCAGCAGCTCTCGCCCCGAGACCCAGTACTTC,CASSSRPETQYF
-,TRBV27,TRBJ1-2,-,TGTGCCAGCAGTTTAAAGGGGTCCTATGGCTACACCTTC,CASSLKGSYGYTF
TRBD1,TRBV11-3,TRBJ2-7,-,TGTGCCAGCAGCCAAGGGACAGGGGCCGAGCAGTACTTC,CASSQGTGAEQYF
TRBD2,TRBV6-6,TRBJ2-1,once,TGTGCCAGCAGAGGACTAGCGGGATACAATGAGCAGTTCTTC,CASRGLAGYNEQFF
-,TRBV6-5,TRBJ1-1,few,TGTGCCAGCAGCCCCTCGCCGGGGCTCGCTGAAGCTTTCTTT,CASSPSPGLAEAFF
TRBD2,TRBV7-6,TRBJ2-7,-,TGTGCCAGCAGCTTATCGGGAGGGGATATCGACGAGCAGTACTTC,CASSLSGGDIDEQYF
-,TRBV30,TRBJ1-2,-,TGTGCCTGGAGGGGGCTCGATGGCTACACCTTC,CAWRGLDGYTF
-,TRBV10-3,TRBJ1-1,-,TGTGCCATCAGTGAGTCGTTCGCTCACACAGCGGCTGACACTGAAGCTTTCTTT,CAISESFAHTAADTEAFF
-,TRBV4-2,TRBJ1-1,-,TGTGCCAGCAGCCAAGGAGGGGGGCGGGGCACTGAAGCTTTCTTT,CASSQGGGRGTEAFF
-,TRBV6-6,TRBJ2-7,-,TGTGCCAGCAGTTACTATACCTACGAGCAGTACTTC,CASSYYTYEQYF
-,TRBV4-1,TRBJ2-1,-,TGCGCCAGCAGCCAAGAGGGGGCGGTCCCCTACAATGAGCAGTTCTTC,CASSQEGAVPYNEQFF